This passage covers 31 T cell receptor beta chains from one sample sequenced in a study of patients and donors after allogeneic stem cell transplantation (TCRdb year 2020). The library was prepared using RT-PCR. Sequenced on a NextSeq 550. The raw public data were reprocessed by TCRdb itself: fastp quality trimming at Q25, MiXCR clonotype calling, in-frame beta chains only. Every distinct CDR3 protein forms one entry, paired with its most common genes and DNA. This sample has over 150,000 distinct CDR3 sequences in its table, and approximately 31% of those were observed once. Of the sample, about 3% is held by the ten largest clones. Sequences were obtained from blood, either unsorted or a sorted T cell fraction (not recorded which). All receptors come from a human donor who was either an allogeneic HSCT recipient or a stem cell or donor lymphocyte infusion donor (not recorded which). It is not recorded whose cells these are; they may come from a transplant donor.

The chain carries TRBV6-2 or TRBV6-3 and TRBJ2-1, with D possibly being TRBD2 (6 bases). Trimming cost V 5 bases and J 5 bases, with 19 bases left between them. Per the germline V gene, CDR1 is MNHEY and CDR2 is SVGEGT. This CDR3 comprises 16 residues. The CDR3 coding sequence is TGTGCCAGCAGTCCGAGTAGGGACTTAAGCGACAATGAGCAGTTCTTC. Translation gives CASSPSRDLSDNEQFF.

The V gene is TRBV27, the J gene TRBJ1-2, with D tentatively TRBD1 (6 bases). The ends were cut back, 0 bases at V and 4 bases at J, with 12 bases in the middle. This CDR3 spans 15 amino acids. Germline loops: CDR1 MNHEY, CDR2 SMNVEV (reference sequence). CDR3 coding DNA: TGTGCCAGCAGTTTATCAGCCACAGGGTTCTATGGCTACACCTTC. Translating gives CASSLSATGFYGYTF.

The genes are TRBV12-3 or TRBV12-4 and TRBJ2-7; D may be TRBD2 (5 bases). Trimming took off 1 base at V and 1 base at J, with 8 bases between the two ends. The CDR3 totals 14 residues. In nucleotides, the CDR3 is TGTGCCAGCAGTTTAGGGACTGATTCCTACGAGCAGTACTTC. Its protein product is CASSLGTDSYEQYF.

This clonotype showed up just once. The chain is built from TRBV29-1 and TRBJ2-5; no clear D. The CDR3 is 12 residues long. Germline assignment: CDR1 SQVTM and CDR2 ANQGSEA. V shed 2 bases and J shed 5 bases, with 9 bases lying between them. DNA of the CDR3: TGCAGCGTTGAAAGCGAGTGGGAGACCCAGTACTTC. It translates to CSVESEWETQYF.

J is TRBJ1-2 and V is TRBV4-2; TRBD1 might be the D (6 bases). CDR1 is LGHNA, CDR2 YNFKEQ, per germline. CDR3 length: 14 residues. Trimming removed 4 bases from V and 6 bases from J, with 15 bases in between. CDR3 sequence: CASSPAIRGNGYTF. In DNA, the CDR3 is TGTGCCAGCAGCCCCGCGATCAGGGGAAATGGCTACACCTTC.

This chain joins TRBV7-8 and TRBJ2-2; 13 bases match TRBD2. This CDR3 region has 18 residues. CDR1 is SGHVS, CDR2 FQNEAQ, per germline. The V and J ends lost 5 bases and 1 base, in that order; junction bases with no gene match: 7. CDR3 residues: CASSPWTSGSRNTGELFF. CDR3 in DNA: TGTGCCAGCAGCCCGTGGACTAGCGGGAGTCGGAACACCGGGGAGCTGTTTTTT.

This sequence joins TRBV5-5 and TRBJ2-7; D perhaps matches TRBD1 (5 bases). Trimming left V 0 bases short and J 6 bases short, with 16 bases between. CDR1 SGHKS and CDR2 YYEKEE come from the germline V gene (reference sequence). The CDR3 runs 15 residues. DNA of the CDR3: TGTGCCAGCAGCTTGGTAATGGGGCGCATCCCCGAGCAGTACTTC. Encoded protein: CASSLVMGRIPEQYF.

This clonotype was seen more than once but under ten times. The genes are TRBV7-7 and TRBJ2-3; possibly TRBD2 for D (6 bases). This CDR3 region has 14 residues. The V end lost 0 bases, the J end lost 3 bases, and 7 bases lay between the germline ends. Germline CDR1 and CDR2: SSHAT and FNYEAQ (reference sequence). This CDR3 is CASSLAGGTDTQYF. DNA for the CDR3: TGTGCCAGCAGCTTAGCGGGAGGTACAGATACGCAGTATTTT.

A few counts support this clonotype. The genes are TRBV7-9 and TRBJ2-7, with 8 bases matching TRBD2. The CDR3 is 15 residues long. Germline lookup yields CDR1 SEHNR and CDR2 FQNEAQ (reference sequence). The V and J ends lost 1 base and 0 bases, in that order; junction bases with no gene match: 2. DNA of the CDR3: TGTGCCAGCAGCTTAGGGGGACTAGTCTCCTACGAGCAGTACTTC. It translates to CASSLGGLVSYEQYF.

The table lists this clonotype with a few counts. The chain couples TRBV6-2 or TRBV6-3 to TRBJ2-7; D call uncertain. The germline V gene has CDR1 MNHEY and CDR2 SVGEGT. Trimming took 6 bases from V and 4 from J, leaving 7 bases between them. This CDR3 has 11 amino acids. CDR3 region: CASRAGYEQYF. DNA for the CDR3: TGTGCCAGCAGGGCCGGTTACGAGCAGTACTTC.

This clonotype was observed a few times. The chain carries TRBV9 and TRBJ2-1, with 7 positions matching TRBD2. The CDR3 has 16 amino acids. The V gene end was trimmed by 4 bases and the J gene end by 5 bases; junction bases not matched to a gene: 12. The germline V gene encodes CDR1 SGDLS and CDR2 YYNGEE. CDR3: CASSPQWREGHNEQFF. In nucleotides, the CDR3 is TGTGCCAGCAGCCCGCAATGGAGGGAGGGGCACAATGAGCAGTTCTTC. The full variable domain, rest sourced from reference TRBV9 and TRBJ2-1, is DSGVTQTPKHLITATGQRVTLRCSPRSGDLSVYWYQQSLDQGLQFLIQYYNGEERAKGNILERFSAQQFPDLHSELNLSSLELGDSALYFCASSPQWREGHNEQFFGPGTRLTVL.

This clonotype was counted many times. The rearrangement uses TRBV5-1 and TRBJ1-1; 10 nucleotides match TRBD1. CDR1 is SGHRS, CDR2 YFSETQ, per germline. Germline trimming cut 1 base from V and 6 bases from J; bases unmatched to any gene: 3. This CDR3 has 14 amino acids. The CDR3 region has the DNA TGCGCCAGCAGCTTGCGACAGGGGGCGGCTGAAGCTTTCTTT. It translates to CASSLRQGAAEAFF.

CDR3 sequence reads: CSARGLQGSADTQYF. CDR3 sequence (DNA): TGCAGTGCTAGAGGCTTACAGGGTAGCGCAGATACGCAGTATTTT. This sequence joins TRBV20-1 and TRBJ2-3; TRBD1 might be the D (6 bases). V was clipped by 1 base and J by 4 bases, with 15 bases between them. The germline V gene encodes CDR1 DFQATT and CDR2 SNEGSKA (reference sequence). This CDR3 is 15 amino acids long.

J is TRBJ2-5 and V is TRBV4-2, with 11 bases fitting TRBD1. V trimming: 3 bases; J trimming: 2 bases; junction bases outside the gene matches: 11. The germline gives CDR1 LGHNA, CDR2 YNFKEQ. CDR3 length: 18 residues. This chain's CDR3 is CASSQVIRDRGSQETQYF. The DNA of the CDR3 is TGTGCCAGCAGCCAGGTTATCCGGGACAGGGGGAGTCAAGAGACCCAGTACTTC.

The CDR3 DNA reads as TGTGCCAGCAGCTTAGCACCCGGCCCCGCAGGGAAACTGTTTTTT. Amino acid sequence: CASSLAPGPAGKLFF. V is TRBV7-2 and J is TRBJ1-4, with a tentative D call TRBD1 (5 bases). CDR3 size: 15 residues. Trimming removed 0 bases from V and 11 bases from J, with 16 bases in between. Germline CDR1 is SGHTA and CDR2 is FQGNSA. Full variable domain (missing parts from reference TRBV7-2 and TRBJ1-4): GAGVSQSPSNKVTEKGKDVELRCDPISGHTALYWYRQSLGQGLEFLIYFQGNSAPDKSGLPSDRFSAERTGGSVSTLTIQRTQQEDSAVYLCASSLAPGPAGKLFFGSGTQLSVL.

J is TRBJ2-3 and V is TRBV27; D possibly corresponds to TRBD1 (6 bases). The CDR3 is made up of 15 amino acids. Per the germline V gene, CDR1 is MNHEY and CDR2 is SMNVEV (reference sequence). V dropped 5 bases and J dropped 0 bases, with 12 bases sitting between them. The CDR3 here is CASSPQGASTDTQYF. Written as DNA, the CDR3 is TGTGCCAGCAGTCCACAGGGTGCTAGCACAGATACGCAGTATTTT.

In this sample, this clonotype turned up once. This chain connects TRBV6-1 to TRBJ2-5, with D unclear. Germline assignment: CDR1 MNHNS and CDR2 SASEGT. The CDR3 is 14 residues long. V shed 1 base and J shed 1 base, with 7 bases lying between them. Here the CDR3 reads CASSEGSAQETQYF. CDR3 bases: TGTGCCAGCAGTGAAGGTTCAGCCCAAGAGACCCAGTACTTC.

This clonotype occurred a few times. This chain joins TRBV10-3 and TRBJ2-7; weak D call: TRBD2 (5 bases). The ends were cut back, 6 bases at V and 4 bases at J, with 7 bases in the middle. The CDR3 has 11 residues. In germline, CDR1 is ENHRY, CDR2 SYGVKD. The CDR3 region is CAISRGYEQYF. The DNA for the CDR3 is TGTGCCATCAGCAGAGGGTACGAGCAGTACTTC.

This clonotype was counted between two and nine times. The chain has TRBV2 and TRBJ2-7, with TRBD2 matching over 9 bases. The length of the CDR3 is 14 residues. CDR1 is SNHLY, CDR2 FYNNEI, per germline. Germline trimming cut 5 bases from V and 2 bases from J; bases unmatched to any gene: 4. The CDR3 here is CASSPSSGTYEQYF. The CDR3 DNA sequence: TGTGCCAGCAGTCCGTCTAGCGGGACCTACGAGCAGTACTTC.

The rearrangement links TRBV12-5 to TRBJ1-1; unclear D gene. This CDR3 contains 13 residues. CDR1 and CDR2 (germline): LGHNT, FRNRAP. V lost 1 base and J lost 3, with 6 bases in between. CDR3 in DNA: TGTGCTAGTGGTTTGGAGGAGGACACTGAAGCTTTCTTT. Its translation: CASGLEEDTEAFF.

This clonotype was picked up many times. This sequence joins TRBV7-8 and TRBJ1-5; D ambiguous. Germline CDR1 reads SGHVS; CDR2 reads FQNEAQ. There are 11 residues in the CDR3. Trimming took 8 bases from V and 7 from J, leaving 9 bases between them. CDR3 region: CASGEVQPQHF. The CDR3 DNA follows: TGTGCCAGCGGTGAAGTGCAGCCCCAGCATTTT.

The genes are TRBV12-5 and TRBJ2-2, with D unclear. Trimming took 2 bases from V and 6 from J, leaving 22 bases between them. This CDR3 region has 18 residues. The V gene's germline CDR1 is LGHNT and CDR2 FRNRAP. CDR3 protein: CASGLYLGKTHQAGELFF. In DNA form, the CDR3 reads TGTGCTAGTGGTTTGTATTTGGGAAAGACCCACCAAGCCGGGGAGCTGTTTTTT.

This clonotype was recorded many times. J is TRBJ1-6 and V is TRBV4-1; TRBD1 matches at 9 bases. The length of the CDR3 is 15 residues. Germline V lookup: CDR1 MGHRA, CDR2 YSYEKL. The V gene end was trimmed by 4 bases and the J gene end by 8 bases; junction bases not matched to a gene: 6. The CDR3 spells CASSRTGGADSPLHF. The CDR3 DNA reads TGCGCCAGCAGCCGAACAGGGGGCGCGGATTCACCCCTCCACTTT.

This clonotype occurred once. The chain couples TRBV11-2 to TRBJ2-5, with a weak D call TRBD2 (6 bases). Germline V CDR1 and CDR2: SGHAT, FQNNGV. The CDR3 has 15 amino acids. V lost 5 bases, J lost 0 bases, and 13 bases lay in between. The CDR3 DNA sequence: TGTGCCAGCAGCCTCGGGACTCAGAACCAAGAGACCCAGTACTTC. It yields the protein CASSLGTQNQETQYF.

This clonotype has a handful of counts. This rearrangement joins TRBV20-1 to TRBJ2-7, with no clear D. In germline, CDR1 is DFQATT, CDR2 SNEGSKA (reference sequence). Trimming stripped 6 bases from V and 2 bases from J, with 17 bases between. The CDR3 length is 14 residues. CDR3: CSATLLAHTYEQYF. CDR3 nucleotides: TGCAGTGCCACGCTTTTGGCCCATACCTACGAGCAGTACTTC.

The rearrangement links TRBV29-1 to TRBJ2-7, with 7 bases matching TRBD1. The germline CDR1 and CDR2 sequences are SQVTM and ANQGSEA. Trimming removed 7 bases from V and 5 bases from J; junction bases left unmatched: 14. The length of the CDR3 is 14 residues. The CDR3 loop reads CSARQGGNVDEQYF. DNA for the CDR3: TGCAGCGCACGACAGGGCGGAAATGTCGACGAGCAGTACTTC.

The rearrangement uses TRBV7-9 and TRBJ2-1, with D unresolved. The CDR3 extends over 15 amino acids. The V end lost 5 bases, the J end lost 5 bases, and 16 bases lay between the germline ends. CDR1 and CDR2 from the germline V gene are SEHNR and FQNEAQ (reference sequence). The CDR3 reads CASSLSEAGDNEQFF. The CDR3 DNA reads TGTGCCAGCAGCCTGAGTGAGGCAGGTGACAATGAGCAGTTCTTC.

The genes are TRBV12-3 or TRBV12-4 and TRBJ2-5; D gene unclear. V dropped 5 bases and J dropped 4 bases, with 11 bases sitting between them. The CDR3 has 13 residues. CDR3 in DNA: TGTGCCAGCAGTACGGGCCACACAGAGACCCAGTACTTC. Translation: CASSTGHTETQYF.

This CDR3 is CASSYSGLAGTEFF. CDR3 nucleotides: TGTGCCAGCAGTTACTCGGGACTAGCGGGAACCGAGTTCTTC. The chain recombines TRBV6-5 with TRBJ2-1; 13 nucleotides align to TRBD2. Trimming cost V 0 bases and J 14 bases; bases outside gene matches: 4. Germline V gene lookup returns CDR1 MNHEY and CDR2 SVGAGI. This CDR3 has 14 amino acids.

The CDR3 DNA reads as TGCAGCGTTGAAGCTCCGGGACAGCCCTACGAGCAGTACTTC. Translation: CSVEAPGQPYEQYF. The rearrangement joins TRBV29-1 to TRBJ2-7; 7 bases fit TRBD1. J lost 2 bases, V lost 1 base, and 5 bases had no gene match. Germline-derived CDR1 and CDR2 are SQVTM and ANQGSEA. CDR3 size: 14 residues.

This clonotype turned up a few times. The genes are TRBV4-3 and TRBJ2-7; 7 bases agree with TRBD2. Germline-derived CDR1 and CDR2 are LGHNA and YSLEER. CDR3 length: 14 residues. The ends lost 2 bases at V and 5 bases at J; junction bases unmatched: 6. The DNA of the CDR3 is TGCGCCAGCAGCCAAAGTCACGGGAGGAACGAGCAGTACTTC. Translating it yields CASSQSHGRNEQYF.